The T cell receptor beta chain described here comes from a study of CD8 T cells in ankylosing spondylitis. A note on this clonotype: Antigen unknown.

TCRdb independently ran MiXCR on the 5' RACE reads; one entry per CDR3 protein. The sample shows 200,000 to 300,000 distinct CDR3 sequences, 20% to 30% of them seen only once. Study-level results: In synovial fluid and blood from reactive arthritis, some motif variants were previously reported.

The material sequenced was blood, either unsorted or a sorted T cell fraction (not recorded which). The sequence was obtained from a male donor with ankylosing spondylitis or in good health (not recorded which).

The CDR3 nucleotides are TGTGCCAGCAGCCCGGGGTCGGAGCAGTTCTTC. Translating gives CASSPGSEQFF. The chain employs TRBV7-6 and TRBJ2-1; perhaps TRBD2 as D (5 bases). The CDR3 is 11 residues long. V shed 5 bases and J shed 10 bases, with 9 bases lying between them. The germline V gene has CDR1 SGHVS and CDR2 FNYEAQ. Using reference TRBV7-6 and TRBJ2-1 for the parts outside the CDR3, the full variable domain is GAGVSQSPRYKVTKRGQDVALRCDPISGHVSLYWYRQALGQGPEFLTYFNYEAQQDKSGLPNDRFSAERPEGSISTLTIQRTEQRDSAMYRCASSPGSEQFFGPGTRLTVL.